This TCR beta chain derives from a study of T cells in Graves' hyperthyroidism and ophthalmopathy. Study-wide context: Once the initial diagnosis was made, peripheral blood was obtained before any treatment. The study's findings and limits: Blood also held most thyroid clonotypes expanded beyond 0.001.

Authors of the study amplified TCR beta CDR3 regions from RNA transcripts. Using the HTBI primer set, a first-round RT-PCR was run on the TCR CDR3. MiXCR was run by TCRdb on the multiplex PCR reads, yielding one entry per CDR3 protein. The sample lists fewer than 750,000 distinct CDR3 sequences; about 14% were seen once. This CDR3 has 15 amino acids. The V end was cut by 7 bases, the J end by 9 bases, with 22 bases between. The V gene's germline CDR1 is MNHEY and CDR2 SMNVEV (reference sequence). This clonotype occurred many times. Its antigen is unidentified. Exclusion followed for patients with uncontrolled infection, other autoimmune disease, pregnancy or lactation.

This TCR was sampled from a woman between 50 and 59 years old with Graves' ophthalmopathy. The sample comprised blood. The chain is built from TRBV27 and TRBJ2-1, with D perhaps matching TRBD1 (5 bases). CDR3 sequence: CASTPDRRILSEQFF. CDR3 bases: TGTGCCAGCACCCCCGACAGAAGGATCCTGAGTGAGCAGTTCTTC.